The next 16 T cell receptor beta chains were all read from a single sample in a study of cytomegalovirus exposure and HLA in healthy donors (dated by TCRdb to 2016 to 2017). The library was made by the immunoSEQ multiplex PCR assay. A mixture of 60 forward primers for TCR Vbeta segments and 13 reverse primers for TCR Jbeta segments was used in the multiplex PCR. This is the immuneACCESS table as TCRdb keeps it, with only in-frame sequences that have V and J called. A part of the clones is gone; compared with another copy, unresolved V genes explain less than half, and the rest is unexplained. Within this sample are 150,000 to 200,000 clones, with just over 75% of them counted one time only. 1.2% to 1.5% of the sample belongs to the ten largest clones. The sequenced sample consisted of PBMCs. The source of these receptors is a woman aged 25 to 39 in good health and CMV-seropositive.

This chain links TRBV30 with TRBJ1-2; 10 bases line up with TRBD1. CDR3 length equals 14 residues. Germline CDR1 is GTSNPN and CDR2 is SVGIG (reference sequence). Trimming took 1 base from V and 3 from J; bases not matched to a gene: 2. CDR3 bases: TGTGCCTGGAGTGGCGGGACAGGGGACTATGGCTACACCTTC. This translates into CAWSGGTGDYGYTF.

The chain couples TRBV5-6 to TRBJ1-1, with 11 bases that match TRBD1. Germline lookup yields CDR1 SGHDT and CDR2 YYEEEE. This CDR3 has 14 amino acids. V was pared by 0 bases and J by 9 bases, with 4 bases of the junction left unmatched. The CDR3 is CASSLAQDRGQAFF. DNA for the CDR3: TGTGCCAGCAGCTTGGCTCAGGACAGGGGGCAAGCTTTCTTT. Looking up the rest from reference TRBV5-6 and TRBJ1-1 gives the full variable domain: DAGVTQSPTHLIKTRGQQVTLRCSPKSGHDTVSWYQQALGQGPQFIFQYYEEEERQRGNFPDRFSGHQFPNYSSELNVNALLLGDSALYLCASSLAQDRGQAFFGQGTRLTVV.

The genes are TRBV25-1 and TRBJ2-1; 12 nucleotides match TRBD2. V lost 4 bases to trimming and J lost 9 bases; unmatched junction nucleotides: 4. Per germline, CDR1 MGHDK and CDR2 SYGVNS. This CDR3 contains 14 residues. Written as DNA, the CDR3 is TGTGCCAGCAGTGCGACTAGCGGGGGTAGTGAGCAGTTCTTC. Translated, it gives CASSATSGGSEQFF.

This chain joins TRBV10-3 and TRBJ2-7; D may be TRBD2 (6 bases). V lost 2 bases and J 2 bases, leaving 10 bases between the germline ends. Per the germline V gene, CDR1 is ENHRY and CDR2 is SYGVKD. The CDR3 runs to 14 residues. The CDR3, as DNA: TGTGCCATCAGTGAGGAGCGGAGGGCCTACGAGCAGTACTTC. This translates into CAISEERRAYEQYF.

In its sample, this clone was seen a few times. The chain uses TRBV30 and TRBJ1-1; 7 nucleotides line up with TRBD1. V trimming: 2 bases; J trimming: 4 bases; junction bases outside the gene matches: 19. The CDR3 covers 18 residues. The germline V gene encodes CDR1 GTSNPN and CDR2 SVGIG (reference sequence). CDR3 loop: CAWSSIWPRGGEGTEAFF. In DNA, the CDR3 is TGTGCCTGGAGTTCAATATGGCCCCGAGGGGGCGAGGGCACTGAAGCTTTCTTT.

The chain employs TRBV27 and TRBJ1-4, with 9 bases fitting TRBD1. The CDR3 is 14 amino acids. Losses at the gene ends were 4 bases for V and 8 bases for J; bases not matched to a gene: 5. The germline gives CDR1 MNHEY, CDR2 SMNVEV (reference sequence). The CDR3 is CASSSQGAGEKLFF. The DNA of the CDR3 is TGTGCCAGCAGTTCACAGGGGGCAGGAGAAAAACTGTTTTTT.

A single count supports this clone. The CDR3 region has the DNA TGTGCCAGCAGCTTAGTTGGGGAGAGGCGGAATGAGCAGTTCTTC. It is translated as CASSLVGERRNEQFF. V usage is TRBV7-6 and J usage is TRBJ2-1, with D perhaps matching TRBD2 (5 bases). CDR1 and CDR2 from the germline V gene are SGHVS and FNYEAQ. The V end lost 1 base, the J end lost 7 bases, and 14 bases lay between the germline ends. The CDR3 consists of 15 residues.

This sequence joins TRBV10-3 and TRBJ1-4; D may be TRBD1 (5 bases). The CDR3 length is 15 residues. Trimming removed 2 bases from V and 6 bases from J, with 13 bases in between. The germline V gene encodes CDR1 ENHRY and CDR2 SYGVKD. CDR3 amino acids: CAISEEGVGYEKLFF. CDR3 DNA sequence: TGTGCCATCAGTGAGGAAGGGGTGGGGTATGAAAAACTGTTTTTT.

The chain links TRBV2 to TRBJ2-5; 11 bases align to TRBD2. The CDR3 runs to 15 residues. Germline V CDR1 and CDR2: SNHLY, FYNNEI. Trimming took 8 bases from V and 5 from J; bases not matched to a gene: 10. The CDR3 here is CASRLLAGGQETQYF. The CDR3 region has the DNA TGTGCCAGCCGGCTTCTAGCGGGAGGCCAGGAGACCCAGTACTTC.

The chain has TRBV19 and TRBJ2-3; perhaps TRBD1 as D (5 bases). The CDR3 is made up of 14 amino acids. Germline V gene data show CDR1 as LNHDA and CDR2 as SQIVND (reference sequence). The germline V and J ends were trimmed by 7 bases and 2 bases, with 13 bases remaining between them. This chain's CDR3 is CASKEAGNTDTQYF. The CDR3 nucleotides read TGTGCCAGTAAAGAAGCAGGGAACACAGATACGCAGTATTTT.

This clone turned up a few times. The chain carries TRBV18 and TRBJ2-7; possible D gene TRBD2, 7 bases. CDR3 length equals 17 residues. Trimming removed 0 bases at V and 0 bases at J, with 15 bases between. Germline V gene sequence: CDR1 KGHSH, CDR2 LQKENI. For the CDR3, the DNA is TGTGCCAGCTCACCACCGGGGGGGCGGGGGAGCTCCTACGAGCAGTACTTC. It codes for CASSPPGGRGSSYEQYF.

This clone was seen a handful of times. The rearrangement links TRBV6-5 to TRBJ1-1; 9 bases map to TRBD1. Germline CDR1 MNHEY, CDR2 SVGAGI. Trimming at V came to 6 bases and at J to 7 bases, leaving 9 bases not matched to a gene. This CDR3 contains 14 residues. The CDR3 coding sequence is TGTGCCAGCAGCTCACAGGGGGCAAGGATTGAAGCTTTCTTT. The encoded protein is CASSSQGARIEAFF.

In this sample, this clone turned up once. The chain couples TRBV9 to TRBJ1-3; the match to TRBD1 covers 8 bases. The ends lost 3 bases at V and 4 bases at J; junction bases unmatched: 15. Germline V gene lookup returns CDR1 SGDLS and CDR2 YYNGEE. The CDR3 extends over 18 amino acids. The CDR3, as DNA: TGTGCCAGCAGCGGGACAGGGCCCGCTGAGGCACCCGGAAACACCATATATTTT. Protein sequence: CASSGTGPAEAPGNTIYF.

This rearrangement joins TRBV21-1 to TRBJ1-1; the table assigns TRBD1, which was not confirmed against the DNA. TRBV21-1 constitutes a pseudogene. The CDR3 is 13 residues long. CDR3 coding DNA: TGTGCCAGCGTGGCAGGGAAGGGCACTGAAGCTTTCTTT. It codes for CASVAGKGTEAFF.

This chain uses TRBV10-3 with TRBJ2-5; TRBD2 aligns across 9 bases. The CDR3 sequence is 15 residues long. The V gene end was trimmed by 7 bases and the J gene end by 1 base; junction bases not matched to a gene: 7. Per the germline V gene, CDR1 is ENHRY and CDR2 is SYGVKD. CDR3 in amino acids: CAIKSSSGSQETQYF. The CDR3 DNA follows: TGTGCCATCAAGTCGAGTAGCGGGAGCCAAGAGACCCAGTACTTC.

This chain links TRBV10-1 with TRBJ2-5; 9 bases map to TRBD1. V shed 2 bases, J shed 5 bases, and the junction held 3 bases outside the gene matches. This CDR3 is built from 14 residues. Germline-derived CDR1 and CDR2 are WNHNN and SYGVQD (reference sequence). CDR3 protein: CASSEPGQGETQYF. DNA of the CDR3: TGCGCCAGCAGTGAGCCCGGACAGGGGGAGACCCAGTACTTC.